Sequencing of this T cell receptor beta chain was carried out in a study of T cell changes during pregnancy in multiple sclerosis. CDR1 is GTSNPN and CDR2 is SVGIG in the germline V gene (reference sequence). The CDR3 is 13 residues long. V was trimmed by 3 bases and J by 0 bases, leaving 8 bases between them. TCRdb keeps only in-frame clones here, not all; method: immunoSEQ multiplex PCR. Of approximately 50,000 clones listed, roughly 90% are singletons. The sequence came from a female donor with multiple sclerosis, enrolled in a pregnancy study. Sample: CD4+ T cells from peripheral blood mononuclear cells, taken after pregnancy. The J gene is TRBJ1-2, the V gene TRBV30, with a weak D call TRBD1 (5 bases). DNA of the CDR3: TGTGCCTGGAGCAGGGAAGCTAACTATGGCTACACCTTC. Amino acids: CAWSREANYGYTF.